The clone carrying this T cell receptor beta chain was detected a few times. Its target is not known. This sample is part of a study of CD8 T cells in ankylosing spondylitis. Study observations and caveats: Earlier reports found some motif variants in synovial fluid and blood in reactive arthritis. A TCR beta motif of seven or eight highly homologous variants appeared characteristic of ankylosing spondylitis blood. Significant enrichment of disease-linked clones was reportedly seen in matched ankylosing spondylitis synovial fluid. Disease-linked clones were CD8+ and relatively rare in peripheral blood.

Trimming took off 1 base at V and 2 bases at J, with 11 bases between the two ends. The V gene's germline CDR1 is SGHRS and CDR2 YFSETQ. CDR3 length: 15 residues. Libraries of TCR beta came from quantitative 5'-RACE with molecular barcodes. TCRdb fed the 5' RACE reads into MiXCR, producing one record per CDR3 protein. The table lists about 210,000 distinct CDR3 sequences, around 6.6% of them singletons, with more than 13% in the top ten. This chain uses TRBV5-1 with TRBJ2-3; D might be TRBD1 (6 bases). The TCR sequence derives from a male donor with ankylosing spondylitis. The specimen sequenced was blood, either unsorted or a sorted T cell fraction (not recorded which). The CDR3 loop is CASSLRTAYTDTQYF. The CDR3 region has the DNA TGCGCCAGCAGCTTGAGGACAGCCTACACAGATACGCAGTATTTT.